The entry below describes one T cell receptor (beta chain). In the original workflow: Amplified reference gene primers provided the basis for estimating nucleated cell counts. The repertoire was sequenced with immunoSEQ multiplex PCR; TCRdb's copy has only in-frame clones and lacks some. Clone size and the V and J calls come from that table; the DNA yielded D and trimming. The table records roughly 220,000 clones, 80% of them present only once. The data originate from a study of blood T cell repertoires in COVID-19. For the study at large: Samples came from the United States, Italy and Spain, spanning acute and convalescent COVID-19. In each case, the material was cDNA or gDNA derived from T cells, B-cell-depleted T cells, or PBMCs.

This CDR3 contains 13 residues. Trimming left V 2 bases short and J 6 bases short, with 11 bases between. CDR1 is GTSNPN and CDR2 is SVGIG in the germline V gene (reference sequence). Clinical history as reported by participants underpinned cohort assignment. Sequenced material: PBMCs or T cells enriched from blood (not recorded which). This receptor was taken from a man younger than 45 with acute COVID-19. This chain links TRBV30 with TRBJ1-5, with a tentative D call TRBD1 (6 bases). Written as DNA, the CDR3 is TGTGCCTGGAGTACAGGGTATGGTCAGCCCCAGCATTTT. Residues: CAWSTGYGQPQHF.